These 21 T cell receptor beta chains share one sample of origin, sequenced in a study of T cell responses to AZD1222 COVID-19 vaccine. Some clones are missing from TCRdb's copy, which holds only in-frame ones; the method was immunoSEQ multiplex PCR. The data hold some 110,000 clones, with about nine tenths observed a single time. Sequencing used peripheral blood, obtained 28 days after the second dose of the MenACWY control vaccine. Receptor source: an adult who received the MenACWY meningococcal vaccine as a control.

The J gene is TRBJ2-2, the V gene TRBV7-6, with TRBD1 as a possible D gene (7 bases). The length of the CDR3 is 17 residues. V lost 4 bases and J 2 bases, leaving 17 bases between the germline ends. CDR1 and CDR2 (germline): SGHVS, FNYEAQ. CDR3 amino acids: CASSSRPGGTNTGELFF. Written as DNA, the CDR3 is TGTGCCAGCAGCTCTAGGCCAGGGGGGACAAACACCGGGGAGCTGTTTTTT. Supplemented by reference TRBV7-6 and TRBJ2-2, the full variable domain reads GAGVSQSPRYKVTKRGQDVALRCDPISGHVSLYWYRQALGQGPEFLTYFNYEAQQDKSGLPNDRFSAERPEGSISTLTIQRTEQRDSAMYRCASSSRPGGTNTGELFFGEGSRLTVL.

The CDR3 protein is CASSVVGRQAYNEQFF. As DNA, the CDR3 is TGTGCCAGCAGCGTAGTAGGGAGACAGGCCTACAATGAGCAGTTCTTC. This chain uses TRBV9 with TRBJ2-1; tentatively, D is TRBD1 (6 bases). V lost 0 bases, J lost 2 bases, and 12 bases lay in between. Germline loops: CDR1 SGDLS, CDR2 YYNGEE. There are 16 residues in the CDR3.

The chain joins TRBV14 to TRBJ2-3; 11 nucleotides match TRBD2. This CDR3 is built from 15 residues. The J segment lost 2 bases and the V segment lost 4 bases, leaving 2 bases of the junction unmatched. Germline V gives CDR1 SGHDN, CDR2 FVKESK. The CDR3 region is CASSPSGGYTDTQYF. CDR3 bases: TGTGCCAGCAGCCCTAGCGGGGGGTACACAGATACGCAGTATTTT.

The rearrangement uses TRBV7-8 and TRBJ2-7, with TRBD1 matching 7 bases. The CDR3 is 12 amino acids. Germline CDR1 is SGHVS and CDR2 is FQNEAQ. V was clipped by 5 bases and J by 6 bases; unmatched bases: 4. The chain's CDR3 is CASSPTGSEQYF. DNA for the CDR3: TGTGCCAGCAGCCCGACAGGGTCCGAGCAGTACTTC. Full variable domain (missing parts from reference TRBV7-8 and TRBJ2-7): GAGVSQSPRYKVAKRGQDVALRCDPISGHVSLFWYQQALGQGPEFLTYFQNEAQLDKSGLPSDRFFAERPEGSVSTLKIQRTQQEDSAVYLCASSPTGSEQYFGPGTRLTVT.

The rearrangement uses TRBV7-9 and TRBJ2-7; a possible D gene is TRBD1 (6 bases). CDR3 length: 14 residues. The V gene lost 0 bases and the J gene lost 2 bases, with 8 bases spanning the gap. Per the germline V gene, CDR1 is SEHNR and CDR2 is FQNEAQ (reference sequence). In DNA, the CDR3 is TGTGCCAGCAGCTTAGCTCCAGGGGCCTACGAGCAGTACTTC. Translating gives CASSLAPGAYEQYF.

DNA of the CDR3: TGTGCCAGCAGCGAGGGGGGACCTCGCCGAGGCTACACCTTC. Translating it yields CASSEGGPRRGYTF. This chain uses TRBV7-9 with TRBJ1-2, with D perhaps matching TRBD1 (6 bases). Between the trimmed V and J ends, which lost 5 bases and 8 bases, there was a span of 18 bases. Germline loops: CDR1 SEHNR, CDR2 FQNEAQ (reference sequence). The CDR3 has 14 residues.

V usage is TRBV3-1 (or the pseudogene TRBV3-2) and J usage is TRBJ2-7; 8 bases line up with TRBD1. Germline CDR1 and CDR2: LGHDT and YNNKEL (reference sequence). With 4 bases clipped from V and 3 bases from J, the junction kept 8 bases outside the gene matches. This CDR3 region has 15 residues. CDR3 in DNA: TGTGCCAGCAGCCGACAGAGACAGGGGTGCTACGAGCAGTACTTC. It yields the protein CASSRQRQGCYEQYF.

The chain has TRBV6-5 and TRBJ2-7; D possibly corresponds to TRBD1 (5 bases). Germline loops: CDR1 MNHEY, CDR2 SVGAGI. There are 14 residues in the CDR3. V lost 6 bases and J lost 2, with 14 bases in between. For the CDR3, the DNA is TGTGCCAGCAGCCCATGGGGCCACGCCTACGAGCAGTACTTC. Residues: CASSPWGHAYEQYF.

The chain uses TRBV7-3 and TRBJ1-1; a weak D match, TRBD1 (5 bases). V was cut by 2 bases and J by 11 bases, with 15 bases left in between. The CDR3 has 13 amino acids. Germline V gives CDR1 SGHTA, CDR2 FQGTGA. The CDR3 DNA follows: TGTGCCAGCAGCTTAGGGGACCTCGGTAGGGCTTTCTTT. It encodes CASSLGDLGRAFF.

The chain couples TRBV6-4 to TRBJ2-5; 11 positions agree with TRBD1. Germline CDR1 and CDR2: MRHNA and SNTAGT. CDR3 length: 15 amino acids. With 5 bases clipped from V and 4 bases from J, the junction kept 6 bases outside the gene matches. The CDR3 DNA sequence: TGTGCCAGCAGTCCCGGGACAGGGGGAGGAGAGACCCAGTACTTC. As protein: CASSPGTGGGETQYF.

This clone was seen a handful of times. The rearrangement joins TRBV7-2 to TRBJ2-2, with 8 bases fitting TRBD2. V lost 5 bases to trimming and J lost 0 bases; unmatched junction nucleotides: 2. This CDR3 is built from 15 residues. Germline-derived CDR1 and CDR2 are SGHTA and FQGNSA. The CDR3 bases are TGTGCCAGCAGCCCCGGGGGGGCGAACACCGGGGAGCTGTTTTTT. Its protein product is CASSPGGANTGELFF.

The sample holds a few counts of this clone. The chain carries TRBV12-5 and TRBJ1-2; D is unclear. Germline CDR1 is LGHNT and CDR2 is FRNRAP. The CDR3 is made up of 12 amino acids. Trimming took 6 bases from V and 0 from J, leaving 5 bases between them. The CDR3 sequence is CASGQSNYGYTF. In DNA form, the CDR3 reads TGTGCTAGTGGGCAGTCTAACTATGGCTACACCTTC. Filled out from reference TRBV12-5 and TRBJ1-2, the complete variable domain reads DARVTQTPRHKVTEMGQEVTMRCQPILGHNTVFWYRQTMMQGLELLAYFRNRAPLDDSGMPKDRFSAEMPDATLATLKIQPSEPRDSAVYFCASGQSNYGYTFGSGTRLTVV.

This chain joins TRBV5-3 and TRBJ2-5; D is perhaps TRBD2 (7 bases). TRBV5-3 is known as an ORF, though its function is uncertain. The CDR3 sequence is 15 residues long. Trimming left V 1 base short and J 5 bases short, with 15 bases between. CDR3 protein: CARSLKQGGCETQYF. The CDR3 DNA reads as TGTGCCAGAAGCTTGAAACAGGGAGGGTGTGAGACCCAGTACTTC.

This clone was picked up one time. The chain combines TRBV24-1 with TRBJ1-3, with D hard to call. This CDR3 is 13 amino acids long. Germline V gene data show CDR1 as KGHDR and CDR2 as SFDVKD. The V end lost 5 bases, the J end lost 4 bases, and 8 bases lay between the germline ends. The CDR3 coding sequence is TGTGCCACCAGTGCCTACGAGGGAAACACCATATATTTT. Its translation is CATSAYEGNTIYF.

J is TRBJ2-5 and V is TRBV7-6, with D hard to call. V was pared by 2 bases and J by 4 bases, with 8 bases between. Per the germline V gene, CDR1 is SGHVS and CDR2 is FNYEAQ. The CDR3 spans 13 residues. This CDR3 reads CASSLFPSETQYF. The CDR3 nucleotides are TGTGCCAGCAGCTTATTCCCCTCAGAGACCCAGTACTTC.

This clone has only one observation. The CDR3 sequence: CASSLGQVYGYTF. The CDR3 coding sequence is TGTGCCAGCAGCTTAGGTCAGGTATATGGCTACACCTTC. The rearrangement links TRBV11-2 to TRBJ1-2; no firm D call. Germline V gene data show CDR1 as SGHAT and CDR2 as FQNNGV. Trimming removed 1 base at V and 5 bases at J, with 8 bases between. This CDR3 is 13 amino acids long.

The rearrangement joins TRBV7-9 to TRBJ1-3, with 7 nucleotides matching TRBD1. Looked up from germline, CDR1 is SEHNR and CDR2 is FQNEAQ (reference sequence). The trim removed 3 bases at V and 2 bases at J, leaving 4 bases unmatched. CDR3 length equals 15 residues. This CDR3 is CASSLLQGTGNTIYF. CDR3 nucleotides: TGTGCCAGCAGCTTGCTACAGGGGACTGGAAACACCATATATTTT.

V and J are TRBV7-3 and TRBJ2-1; D remains unclear. Per germline, CDR1 SGHTA and CDR2 FQGTGA. The CDR3 has 14 residues. The germline V and J ends were trimmed by 6 bases and 9 bases, with 18 bases remaining between them. The DNA of the CDR3 is TGTGCCAGCAGTATAGGAACTGGGCTAGGTGAGCAGTTCTTC. Translation gives CASSIGTGLGEQFF.

This clone has just a few counts. The rearrangement joins TRBV7-2 to TRBJ2-3, with TRBD2 matching over 12 bases. Germline-derived CDR1 and CDR2 are SGHTA and FQGNSA. CDR3 size: 16 residues. J gave up 8 bases and V 5 bases, and 11 bases lay outside the gene matches. CDR3 in amino acids: CASSPQLAGGLSTQYF. CDR3 sequence (DNA): TGTGCCAGCAGCCCACAACTAGCGGGGGGACTCTCTACGCAGTATTTT.

V and J are TRBV7-9 and TRBJ2-1, with TRBD1 matching over 8 bases. The CDR3 length is 15 residues. Trimming cost V 1 base and J 3 bases; bases outside gene matches: 2. Germline V gene lookup returns CDR1 SEHNR and CDR2 FQNEAQ (reference sequence). The CDR3 sequence is CASSLDGQGYNEQFF. CDR3 DNA sequence: TGTGCCAGCAGCTTAGACGGACAGGGCTACAATGAGCAGTTCTTC. Variable domain in full (rest from reference TRBV7-9 and TRBJ2-1): DTGVSQNPRHKITKRGQNVTFRCDPISEHNRLYWYRQTLGQGPEFLTYFQNEAQLEKSRLLSDRFSAERPKGSFSTLEIQRTEQGDSAMYLCASSLDGQGYNEQFFGPGTRLTVL.

This clone is a singleton in its sample. The J gene is TRBJ2-5, the V gene TRBV11-3; 8 bases fit TRBD2. Unmatched junction bases numbered 9, after V lost 0 bases and J lost 3 bases. Germline V CDR1 and CDR2: SGHNT, YENEEA. The CDR3 length is 17 residues. The CDR3 DNA reads as TGTGCCAGCAGCTTAGATATGACGGGGGGGGCCGAAGAGACCCAGTACTTC. Protein: CASSLDMTGGAEETQYF.